This T cell receptor beta chain came from a study of technical replicates of blood from several donors. The CDR3 loop spans 13 amino acids. V shed 4 bases and J shed 2 bases, with 10 bases lying between them. CDR1 is SGHRS, CDR2 YFSETQ, per germline. Sequencing was performed with immunoSEQ multiplex PCR; in TCRdb, only in-frame clones are kept and a portion is missing. This sample has tens of thousands of clones, with about 89% found just once. This sequence was found in a human donor in good health. The chain couples TRBV5-1 to TRBJ2-7; weak D call: TRBD2 (5 bases). The sequencing sample was made of T cells isolated from PBMCs. This CDR3 reads CASSGAVTYEQYF. The CDR3 DNA follows: TGCGCCAGCAGCGGAGCGGTGACCTACGAGCAGTACTTC.